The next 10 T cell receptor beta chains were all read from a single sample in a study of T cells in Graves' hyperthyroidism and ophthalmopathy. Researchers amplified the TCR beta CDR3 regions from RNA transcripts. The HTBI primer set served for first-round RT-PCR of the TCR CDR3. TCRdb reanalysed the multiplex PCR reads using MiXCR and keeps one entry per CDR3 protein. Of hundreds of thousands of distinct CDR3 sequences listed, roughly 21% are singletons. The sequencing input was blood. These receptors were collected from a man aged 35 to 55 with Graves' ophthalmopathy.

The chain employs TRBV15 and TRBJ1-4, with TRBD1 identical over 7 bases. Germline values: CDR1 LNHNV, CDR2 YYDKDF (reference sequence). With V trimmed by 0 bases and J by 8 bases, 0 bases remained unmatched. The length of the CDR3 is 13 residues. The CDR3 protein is CATSREDREKLFF. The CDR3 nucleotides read TGTGCCACCAGCAGAGAGGACAGGGAAAAACTGTTTTTT.

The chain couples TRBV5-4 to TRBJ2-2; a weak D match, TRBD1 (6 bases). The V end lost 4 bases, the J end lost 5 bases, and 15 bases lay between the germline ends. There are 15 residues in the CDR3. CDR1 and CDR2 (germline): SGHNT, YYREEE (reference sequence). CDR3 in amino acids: CASSPGQWETGELFF. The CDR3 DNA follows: TGTGCCAGCAGCCCGGGACAATGGGAAACCGGGGAGCTGTTTTTT.

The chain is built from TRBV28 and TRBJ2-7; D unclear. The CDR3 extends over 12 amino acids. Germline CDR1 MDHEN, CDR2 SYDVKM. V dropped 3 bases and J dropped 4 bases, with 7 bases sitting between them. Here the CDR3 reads CASSFLFYEQYF. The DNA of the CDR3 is TGTGCCAGCAGTTTTCTTTTTTACGAGCAGTACTTC. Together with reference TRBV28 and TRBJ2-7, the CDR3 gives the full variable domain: DVKVTQSSRYLVKRTGEKVFLECVQDMDHENMFWYRQDPGLGLRLIYFSYDVKMKEKGDIPEGYSVSREKKERFSLILESASTNQTSMYLCASSFLFYEQYFGPGTRLTVT.

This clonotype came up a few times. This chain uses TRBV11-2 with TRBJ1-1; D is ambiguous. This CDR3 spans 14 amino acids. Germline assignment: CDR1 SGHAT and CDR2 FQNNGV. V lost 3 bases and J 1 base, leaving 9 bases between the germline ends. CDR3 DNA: TGTGCCAGCAGCTTGAGTAGACAGAACACTGAAGCTTTCTTT. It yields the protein CASSLSRQNTEAFF.

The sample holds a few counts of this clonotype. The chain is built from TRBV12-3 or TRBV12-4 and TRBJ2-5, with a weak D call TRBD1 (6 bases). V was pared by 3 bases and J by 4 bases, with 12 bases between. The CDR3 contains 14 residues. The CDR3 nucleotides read TGTGCCAGCAGTTTGCGTGGGGGCCCAGAGACCCAGTACTTC. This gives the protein CASSLRGGPETQYF.

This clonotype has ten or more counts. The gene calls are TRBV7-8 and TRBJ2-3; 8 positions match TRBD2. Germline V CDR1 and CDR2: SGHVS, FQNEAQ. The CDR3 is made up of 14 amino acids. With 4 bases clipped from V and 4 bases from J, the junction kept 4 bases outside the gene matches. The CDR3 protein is CASSSGTRPDTQYF. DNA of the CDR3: TGTGCCAGCAGCTCCGGGACTAGACCAGATACGCAGTATTTT.

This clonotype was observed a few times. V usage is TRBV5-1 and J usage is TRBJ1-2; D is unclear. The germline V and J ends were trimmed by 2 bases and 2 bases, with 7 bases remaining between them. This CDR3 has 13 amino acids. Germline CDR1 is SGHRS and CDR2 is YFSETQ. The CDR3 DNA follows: TGCGCCAGCAGCTTTAACAGCAACTATGGCTACACCTTC. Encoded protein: CASSFNSNYGYTF.

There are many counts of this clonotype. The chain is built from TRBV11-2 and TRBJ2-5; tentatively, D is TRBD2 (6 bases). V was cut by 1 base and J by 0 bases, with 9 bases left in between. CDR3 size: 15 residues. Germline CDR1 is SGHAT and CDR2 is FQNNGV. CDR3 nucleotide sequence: TGTGCCAGCAGCTTAGGGCGGACTAACCAAGAGACCCAGTACTTC. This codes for CASSLGRTNQETQYF.

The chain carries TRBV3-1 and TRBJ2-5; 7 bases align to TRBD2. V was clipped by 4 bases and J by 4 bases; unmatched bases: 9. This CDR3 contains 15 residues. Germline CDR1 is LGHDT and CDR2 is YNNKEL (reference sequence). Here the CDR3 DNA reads TGTGCCAGCAGCCCTTTAGCGGGTCGCGGAGAGACCCAGTACTTC. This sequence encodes CASSPLAGRGETQYF.

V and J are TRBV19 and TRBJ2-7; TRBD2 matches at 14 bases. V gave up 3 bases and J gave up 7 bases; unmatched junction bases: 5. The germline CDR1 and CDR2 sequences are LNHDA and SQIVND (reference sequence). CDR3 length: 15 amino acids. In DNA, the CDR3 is TGTGCCAGTAGTATGAGGGGACTAGCGGGAGAGGAGCAGTACTTC. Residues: CASSMRGLAGEEQYF. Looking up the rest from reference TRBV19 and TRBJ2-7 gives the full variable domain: DGGITQSPKYLFRKEGQNVTLSCEQNLNHDAMYWYRQDPGQGLRLIYYSQIVNDFQKGDIAEGYSVSREKKESFPLTVTSAQKNPTAFYLCASSMRGLAGEEQYFGPGTRLTVT.